Presented here are 10 T cell receptor beta chains from one specimen sequenced in a study of blood T cells in healthy people across ages (dated by TCRdb to about 2015). The library was obtained by 5' RACE. A second PCR of roughly 7 to 12 cycles was run with a J-beta primer mix and a sample-barcoded 5' primer. The public reads were quality trimmed at Q25 with fastp and then assembled into clones with MiXCR by TCRdb, keeping productive beta chains. Here each entry gathers all rows of one CDR3 protein and keeps the most common genes and DNA. The sample table records roughly 1.9 million distinct CDR3 sequences; 39% of these occur just once. The leading ten clones occupy under 30% of the sample. The specimen was blood. All receptors come from a human donor in good health.

In this sample, this clonotype turned up a few times. V usage is TRBV5-8 and J usage is TRBJ2-3, with D uncertain. Germline assignment: CDR1 SGHTS and CDR2 YDEGEE. The V end was cut by 2 bases, the J end by 4 bases, with 11 bases between. The CDR3 spans 14 residues. CDR3 sequence (DNA): TGTGCCAGCAGCTTTGGCTTTGGCGCAGATACGCAGTATTTT. Its protein is CASSFGFGADTQYF. The full variable domain, completed using reference TRBV5-8 and TRBJ2-3, is EAGVTQSPTHLIKTRGQQATLRCSPISGHTSVYWYQQALGLGLQFLLWYDEGEERNRGNFPPRFSGRQFPNYSSELNVNALELEDSALYLCASSFGFGADTQYFGPGTRLTVL.

This clonotype occurred many times. The rearrangement links TRBV30 to TRBJ2-3; 10 nucleotides line up with TRBD1. CDR3 size: 14 residues. The junction had 5 bases not matched to a gene; V was cut back by 4 bases and J by 4 bases. Germline CDR1 is GTSNPN and CDR2 is SVGIG (reference sequence). CDR3 nucleotide sequence: TGTGCCTGGACCAAGACAGGGGGCGCAGATACGCAGTATTTT. It encodes CAWTKTGGADTQYF.

This clonotype was counted between two and nine times. The genes are TRBV20-1 and TRBJ2-5; 9 nucleotides agree with TRBD2. CDR1 DFQATT and CDR2 SNEGSKA come from the germline V gene (reference sequence). The CDR3 is 16 residues long. With V trimmed by 0 bases and J by 4 bases, 9 bases remained unmatched. CDR3 sequence: CSARDRVRGGAETQYF. The CDR3 bases are TGCAGTGCTAGAGATCGAGTTCGCGGGGGGGCAGAGACCCAGTACTTC.

This clonotype was seen more than once but under ten times. The chain couples TRBV4-2 to TRBJ1-2; D is ambiguous. V lost 0 bases and J 4 bases, leaving 9 bases between the germline ends. The CDR3 is 14 amino acids. Germline loops: CDR1 LGHNA, CDR2 YNFKEQ. The CDR3 DNA reads as TGTGCCAGCAGCCAAGATGTGGGCCCCTATGGCTACACCTTC. Its protein is CASSQDVGPYGYTF.

This clonotype was counted only a few times. The genes are TRBV15 and TRBJ2-5, with 8 bases fitting TRBD1. CDR1 and CDR2 from the germline V gene are LNHNV and YYDKDF (reference sequence). Trimming took 0 bases from V and 5 from J; bases not matched to a gene: 8. The CDR3 is made up of 16 amino acids. The CDR3 is CATSRDGGQGGETQYF. CDR3 sequence (DNA): TGTGCCACCAGCAGAGATGGAGGACAGGGCGGTGAGACCCAGTACTTC. Together with reference TRBV15 and TRBJ2-5, the CDR3 gives the full variable domain: DAMVIQNPRYQVTQFGKPVTLSCSQTLNHNVMYWYQQKSSQAPKLLFHYYDKDFNNEADTPDNFQSRRPNTSFCFLDIRSPGLGDTAMYLCATSRDGGQGGETQYFGPGTRLLVL.

The V gene is TRBV20-1, the J gene TRBJ2-1, with 11 bases lining up with TRBD1. Germline V gene sequence: CDR1 DFQATT, CDR2 SNEGSKA (reference sequence). The J segment lost 4 bases and the V segment lost 0 bases, leaving 11 bases of the junction unmatched. The CDR3 sequence is 18 residues long. This CDR3 reads CSARDGDRGKTSYNEQFF. DNA for the CDR3: TGCAGTGCTAGAGATGGGGACAGGGGGAAAACAAGTTACAATGAGCAGTTCTTC.

This clonotype has more than one count but fewer than ten. V and J are TRBV12-3 or TRBV12-4 and TRBJ2-4; 10 nucleotides line up with TRBD2. V gave up 6 bases and J gave up 5 bases; unmatched junction bases: 7. The CDR3 loop spans 15 amino acids. The CDR3 region has the DNA TGTGCCAGCAGACCTCGGACTAGCGGCCAAAACATTCAGTACTTC. Translating gives CASRPRTSGQNIQYF.

The chain carries TRBV3-1 and TRBJ2-2; D remains unclear. Germline loops: CDR1 LGHDT, CDR2 YNNKEL (reference sequence). There are 13 residues in the CDR3. Between the trimmed V and J ends, which lost 7 bases and 1 base, there was a span of 7 bases. The CDR3, as DNA: TGTGCCAGCATAACGAAGAACACCGGGGAGCTGTTTTTT. Its translation is CASITKNTGELFF.

A few counts support this clonotype. The V gene is TRBV11-1, the J gene TRBJ2-7, with TRBD1 matching over 10 bases. The germline V gene encodes CDR1 SGHAT and CDR2 FQDESV (reference sequence). The CDR3 loop spans 15 amino acids. The trim removed 5 bases at V and 4 bases at J, leaving 8 bases unmatched. In DNA, the CDR3 is TGTGCCAGCAGCACCCGGACAGGGGGTTTGTACGAGCAGTACTTC. It codes for CASSTRTGGLYEQYF.

This clonotype was picked up a small number of times. J is TRBJ2-1 and V is TRBV2; no reliable D call. This CDR3 region has 14 residues. The ends were cut back, 3 bases at V and 6 bases at J, with 12 bases in the middle. CDR1 is SNHLY and CDR2 is FYNNEI in the germline V gene. In nucleotides, the CDR3 is TGTGCCAGCAGTGATTTCGGCAGATTCAATGAGCAGTTCTTC. Protein: CASSDFGRFNEQFF.